One and the same sample provided the 2 T cell receptor beta chains below, sequenced in a study of control samples from healthy donors and cancer patients (TCRdb year 2020). The library was built by means of the immunoSEQ multiplex PCR assay. The immuneACCESS repertoire file appears here via TCRdb, limited to in-frame rearrangements. These files lack a portion of the clones; in checked studies, under half of the deficit traces to unresolved V genes, and the cause of the others is not known. This sample is represented by 150,000 to 170,000 clones; approximately 96% of them were singletons. The top ten clonotypes cover about 5.6% of the sample. The sequencing sample was made of blood. These receptors were taken from a man aged 35 to 55 in good health.

V usage is TRBV6-5 and J usage is TRBJ1-4; 7 nucleotides line up with TRBD1. The CDR3 totals 13 residues. Germline values: CDR1 MNHEY, CDR2 SVGAGI. Losses at the gene ends were 6 bases for V and 8 bases for J; bases not matched to a gene: 6. CDR3: CASRAGTAEKLFF. The CDR3 DNA is TGTGCCAGCAGGGCCGGGACAGCCGAAAAACTGTTTTTT.

The V call is TRBV30, the J call TRBJ1-1; D might be TRBD1 (6 bases). The germline CDR1 and CDR2 sequences are GTSNPN and SVGIG (reference sequence). The CDR3 consists of 14 residues. Trimming removed 0 bases at V and 6 bases at J, with 14 bases between. The DNA for the CDR3 is TGTGCCTGGAGTGTACCCCACAGGGAAGCTGAAGCTTTCTTT. Protein product: CAWSVPHREAEAFF.